Listed below are T cell receptor beta chains from one sample, sequenced in a study of healthy donors' naive CD4 and CD8 T cells. In TCRdb, the reads were re-called with MiXCR into one record per CDR3 protein. Of around 200,000 distinct CDR3 sequences listed, around 80% are singletons. Source material: naive CD4+ and CD8+ T cells sorted from blood, pooled from several donors. These TCRs come from a pool of human donors in good health; the sample pools cells from several healthy donors. Each CDR3 is given with its conserved first and last residue. D genes are given only for firm matches. Some rows mark clone size as missing; the rest say once, few, many or name a class of expanded clone.

J gene: TRBJ1-5
clone size: once
D gene: NA
V gene: TRBV6-5
CDR3 DNA: TGTGCCAGCAGTTACAAGAGGGTTCTGTACAATCAGCCCCAGCATTTT
CDR3 protein: CASSYKRVLYNQPQHF

J gene: TRBJ2-1
clone size: NA
D gene: NA
V gene: TRBV5-4
CDR3 DNA: TGTGCCAGCAGCCCTGGGACCGTAGAGCTTAGGGTTGGTGAGCAGTTCTTC
CDR3 protein: CASSPGTVELRVGEQFF

J gene: TRBJ2-1
clone size: NA
D gene: TRBD2
V gene: TRBV29-1
CDR3 DNA: TGCAGCGGGCTAGCGGGGGGTCTCTCCTACAATGAGCAGTTCTTC
CDR3 protein: CSGLAGGLSYNEQFF

J gene: TRBJ2-7
clone size: once
D gene: NA
V gene: TRBV29-1
CDR3 DNA: TGCAGCGTTGCGACAGGTTTGTCCTACGAGCAGTACTTC
CDR3 protein: CSVATGLSYEQYF

J gene: TRBJ2-5
clone size: NA
D gene: TRBD1
V gene: TRBV20-1
CDR3 DNA: TGCAGCACGAATCAGGGGGCGGGCGAGACCCAGTACTTC
CDR3 protein: CSTNQGAGETQYF

J gene: TRBJ2-7
clone size: NA
D gene: NA
V gene: TRBV11-2
CDR3 DNA: TGTGCCAGCAGCTTAGTTGATAGCCACCTACAGACCTACGAGCAGTACTTC
CDR3 protein: CASSLVDSHLQTYEQYF

J gene: TRBJ2-7
clone size: once
D gene: TRBD1
V gene: TRBV5-1
CDR3 DNA: TGCGCCAGCAGCTTGGGCCAGGGGGCGCACGAGCAGTACTTC
CDR3 protein: CASSLGQGAHEQYF

J gene: TRBJ2-1
clone size: NA
D gene: NA
V gene: TRBV19
CDR3 DNA: TGTGCCAGTAGTATCCGAAGGCCAAACGATGAGCAGTTCTTC
CDR3 protein: CASSIRRPNDEQFF

J gene: TRBJ1-1
clone size: NA
D gene: NA
V gene: TRBV29-1
CDR3 DNA: TGCAGCGTTGAAGCGGAACTGAACACTGAAGCTTTCTTT
CDR3 protein: CSVEAELNTEAFF

J gene: TRBJ2-5
clone size: NA
D gene: NA
V gene: TRBV6-2/TRBV6-3
CDR3 DNA: TGTGCCAGCAGTTACCTCGGGGCGGGACAAGAGACCCAGTACTTC
CDR3 protein: CASSYLGAGQETQYF

J gene: TRBJ1-3
clone size: NA
D gene: TRBD1
V gene: TRBV5-1
CDR3 DNA: TGCGCCAGCAGCTTGGGTCGGACAGGGGGCTTTACTGGAAACACCATATATTTT
CDR3 protein: CASSLGRTGGFTGNTIYF

J gene: TRBJ2-1
clone size: NA
D gene: NA
V gene: TRBV19
CDR3 DNA: TGTGCCAGTAGTGCTCTAGGAGGCGATGAGCAGTTCTTC
CDR3 protein: CASSALGGDEQFF

J gene: TRBJ2-3
clone size: NA
D gene: TRBD1
V gene: TRBV6-6
CDR3 DNA: TGTGCCAGCTCTTCAGAGACAGGGGCCACAGATACGCAGTATTTT
CDR3 protein: CASSSETGATDTQYF

J gene: TRBJ2-7
clone size: once
D gene: NA
V gene: TRBV27
CDR3 DNA: TGTGCCAGCAGTTGGGGCCCTCCGGGACTTTACGAGCAGTACTTC
CDR3 protein: CASSWGPPGLYEQYF

J gene: TRBJ2-2
clone size: NA
D gene: TRBD2
V gene: TRBV29-1
CDR3 DNA: TGCAGCACGGGGGGAGGGTCGACGGACACCGGGGAGCTGTTTTTT
CDR3 protein: CSTGGGSTDTGELFF